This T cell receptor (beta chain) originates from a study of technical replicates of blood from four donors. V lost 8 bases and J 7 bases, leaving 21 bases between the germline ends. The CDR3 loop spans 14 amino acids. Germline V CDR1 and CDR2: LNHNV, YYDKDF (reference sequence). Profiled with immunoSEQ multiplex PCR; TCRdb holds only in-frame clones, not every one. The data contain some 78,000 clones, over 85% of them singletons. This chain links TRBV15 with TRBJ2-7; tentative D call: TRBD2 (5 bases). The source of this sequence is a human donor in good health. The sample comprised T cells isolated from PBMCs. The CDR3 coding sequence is TGTGCCACCGGCGCGGGTGGGTTTTCTGAAGAGCAGTACTTC. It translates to CATGAGGFSEEQYF.